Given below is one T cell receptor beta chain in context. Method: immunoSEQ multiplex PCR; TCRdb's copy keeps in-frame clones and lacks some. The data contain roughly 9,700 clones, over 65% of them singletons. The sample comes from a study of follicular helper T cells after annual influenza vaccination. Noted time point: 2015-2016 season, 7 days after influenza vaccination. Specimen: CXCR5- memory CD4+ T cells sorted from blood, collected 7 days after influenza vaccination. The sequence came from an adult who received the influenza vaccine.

DNA for the CDR3: TGTGCCACCAGCACCACTCAGTTCGGGCAGGGTGGCTACACCTTC. Amino acids: CATSTTQFGQGGYTF. The genes are TRBV15 and TRBJ1-2, with a tentative D call TRBD1 (5 bases). Germline assignment: CDR1 LNHNV and CDR2 YYDKDF (reference sequence). The CDR3 consists of 15 residues. Trimming took off 4 bases at V and 7 bases at J, with 19 bases between the two ends.